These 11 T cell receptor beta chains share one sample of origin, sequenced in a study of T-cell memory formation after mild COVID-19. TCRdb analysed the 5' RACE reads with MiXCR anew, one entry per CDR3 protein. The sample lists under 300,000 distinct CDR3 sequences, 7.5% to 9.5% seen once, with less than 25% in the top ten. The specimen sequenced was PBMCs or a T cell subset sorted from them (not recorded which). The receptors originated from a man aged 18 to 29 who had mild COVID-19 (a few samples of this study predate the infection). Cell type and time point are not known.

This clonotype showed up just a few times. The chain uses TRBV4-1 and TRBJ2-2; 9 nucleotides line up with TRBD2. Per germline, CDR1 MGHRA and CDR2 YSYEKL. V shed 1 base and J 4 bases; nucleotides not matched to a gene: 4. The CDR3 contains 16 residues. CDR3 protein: CASSQVAGGFTGELFF. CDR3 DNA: TGCGCCAGCAGCCAAGTTGCGGGGGGGTTCACCGGGGAGCTGTTTTTT.

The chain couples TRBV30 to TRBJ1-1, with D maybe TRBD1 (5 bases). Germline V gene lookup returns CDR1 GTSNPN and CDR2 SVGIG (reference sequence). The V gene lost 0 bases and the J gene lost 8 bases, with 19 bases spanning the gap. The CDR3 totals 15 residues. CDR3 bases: TGTGCCTGGAGTGTAGGGCTAGGGGCGAGAAACGAAGCTTTCTTT. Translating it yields CAWSVGLGARNEAFF.

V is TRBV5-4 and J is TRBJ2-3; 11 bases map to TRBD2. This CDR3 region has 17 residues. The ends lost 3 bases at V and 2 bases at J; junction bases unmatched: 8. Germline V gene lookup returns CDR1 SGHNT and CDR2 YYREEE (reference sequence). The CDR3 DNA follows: TGTGCCAGCAGCTCCAGCCTAGCGGGGGGCTACACAGATACGCAGTATTTT. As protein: CASSSSLAGGYTDTQYF.

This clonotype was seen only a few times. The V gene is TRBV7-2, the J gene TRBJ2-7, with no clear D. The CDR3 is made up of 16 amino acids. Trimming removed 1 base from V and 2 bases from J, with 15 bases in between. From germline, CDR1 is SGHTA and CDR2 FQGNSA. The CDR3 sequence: CASSLGRSRITYEQYF. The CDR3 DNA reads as TGTGCCAGCAGCTTAGGTCGGAGCCGCATAACCTACGAGCAGTACTTC. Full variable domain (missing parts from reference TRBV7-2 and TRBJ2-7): GAGVSQSPSNKVTEKGKDVELRCDPISGHTALYWYRQSLGQGLEFLIYFQGNSAPDKSGLPSDRFSAERTGGSVSTLTIQRTQQEDSAVYLCASSLGRSRITYEQYFGPGTRLTVT.

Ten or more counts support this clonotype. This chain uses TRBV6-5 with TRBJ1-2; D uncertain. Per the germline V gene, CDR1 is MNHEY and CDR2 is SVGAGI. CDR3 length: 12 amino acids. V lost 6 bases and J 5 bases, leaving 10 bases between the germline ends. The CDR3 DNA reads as TGTGCCAGCAGGGGTGGCAAGTATGGCTACACCTTC. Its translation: CASRGGKYGYTF.

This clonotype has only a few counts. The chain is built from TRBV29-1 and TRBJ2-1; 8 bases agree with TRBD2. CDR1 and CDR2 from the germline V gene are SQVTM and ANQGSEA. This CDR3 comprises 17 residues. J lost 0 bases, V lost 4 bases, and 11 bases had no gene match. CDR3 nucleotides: TGCAGCGTTGTTAGCCCCCATAGCGGGGCCTCCTACAATGAGCAGTTCTTC. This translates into CSVVSPHSGASYNEQFF.

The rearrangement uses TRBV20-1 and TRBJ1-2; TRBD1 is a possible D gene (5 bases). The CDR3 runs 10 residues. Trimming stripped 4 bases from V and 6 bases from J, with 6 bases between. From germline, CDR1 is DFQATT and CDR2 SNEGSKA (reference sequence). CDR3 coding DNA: TGCAGTGCTATAGGGGATGGCTACACCTTC. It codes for CSAIGDGYTF.

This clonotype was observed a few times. This CDR3 reads CASSQPSRGGQPQHF. In nucleotides, the CDR3 is TGTGCCAGCAGCCAGCCCTCGAGGGGAGGTCAGCCCCAGCATTTT. The rearrangement links TRBV7-2 to TRBJ1-5, with D perhaps TRBD1 (5 bases). CDR3 size: 15 residues. Trimming took off 5 bases at V and 6 bases at J, with 17 bases between the two ends. The V gene's germline CDR1 is SGHTA and CDR2 FQGNSA.

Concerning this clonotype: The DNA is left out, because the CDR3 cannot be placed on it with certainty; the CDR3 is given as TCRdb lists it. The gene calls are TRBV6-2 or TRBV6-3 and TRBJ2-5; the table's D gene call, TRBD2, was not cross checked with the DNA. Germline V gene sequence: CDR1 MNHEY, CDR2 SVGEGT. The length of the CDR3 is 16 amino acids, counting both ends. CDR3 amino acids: CASSWASGTPHLRRDF.

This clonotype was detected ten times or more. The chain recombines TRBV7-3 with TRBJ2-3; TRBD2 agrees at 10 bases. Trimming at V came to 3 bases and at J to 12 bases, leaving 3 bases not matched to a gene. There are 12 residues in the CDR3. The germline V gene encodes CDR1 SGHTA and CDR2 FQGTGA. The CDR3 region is CASSLLAGEQYF. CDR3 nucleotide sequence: TGTGCCAGCAGCTTGCTAGCGGGGGAACAGTATTTT.

CDR3 nucleotides: TGTGCCAGCAGACCGGGCCCGGGCGATGGCTACACCTTC. This sequence encodes CASRPGPGDGYTF. The V call is TRBV5-4, the J call TRBJ1-2; D not certain. The germline CDR1 and CDR2 sequences are SGHNT and YYREEE (reference sequence). Trimming removed 5 bases from V and 6 bases from J, with 14 bases in between. The CDR3 has 13 amino acids.